This TCR beta chain was recorded in a study of control samples from healthy donors and cancer patients. Produced via immunoSEQ multiplex PCR; TCRdb's table is partial and in-frame only. The sample has about 250,000 clones; around 80% are singletons. The specimen was PBMCs. The receptor was isolated from a woman aged 55-70 years with lung cancer.

CDR3: CASSLGIDQPQHF. The DNA of the CDR3 is TGTGCCAGCAGTTTAGGGATTGATCAGCCCCAGCATTTT. The chain employs TRBV12-3 or TRBV12-4 and TRBJ1-5; D unclear. This CDR3 comprises 13 residues. V lost 1 base and J lost 5, with 6 bases in between.